The present T cell receptor beta chain was sequenced within a study of shared clonotypes between healthy human individuals. Study-wide findings and caveats: Sampling covered nothing but blood. Tissue TCR repertoires likely differ from those found in blood.

A word on this clone: The antigen remains unidentified.

This table comes from immunoSEQ multiplex PCR, and its TCRdb copy is limited to in-frame clones, with some not included. The data contain some 1,400,000 clones, roughly 95% of them singletons. The V and J ends lost 3 bases and 4 bases, in that order; junction bases with no gene match: 9. CDR1 SGHRS and CDR2 YFSETQ come from the germline V gene. The CDR3 totals 17 residues. The specimen was naive CD4+ T cells sorted from blood. Subset described: CD45RA+ positively selected. The rearrangement links TRBV5-1 to TRBJ2-1; 11 positions match TRBD2. This TCR derives from a man aged 30-40 years in good health. Here the CDR3 DNA reads TGCGCCAGCAGCTCAACCGGGACTAGCGGAATGTACAATGAGCAGTTCTTC. It encodes CASSSTGTSGMYNEQFF. Filled out from reference TRBV5-1 and TRBJ2-1, the complete variable domain reads KAGVTQTPRYLIKTRGQQVTLSCSPISGHRSVSWYQQTPGQGLQFLFEYFSETQRNKGNFPGRFSGRQFSNSRSEMNVSTLELGDSALYLCASSSTGTSGMYNEQFFGPGTRLTVL.